The 21 T cell receptor beta chains listed next were all sequenced from one sample in a study of T-cell memory formation after mild COVID-19. Using its own MiXCR run on the 5' RACE reads, TCRdb lists one record per CDR3 protein. The sample includes fewer than 150,000 distinct CDR3 sequences, approximately 6.2% of them seen just once. Sequencing was done on a sample of PBMCs or a T cell subset sorted from them (not recorded which). These receptors were obtained from an adult woman who had mild COVID-19 (a few samples of this study predate the infection). Cell type and time point are not known.

The genes are TRBV7-9 and TRBJ2-4; the match to TRBD2 covers 10 bases. The germline CDR1 and CDR2 sequences are SEHNR and FQNEAQ (reference sequence). Trimming removed 4 bases from V and 1 base from J; junction bases left unmatched: 13. There are 19 residues in the CDR3. CDR3 nucleotide sequence: TGTGCCAGCAGCTCCGAGCGGGAGGGCCCAACCCGGGCCAAAAACATTCAGTACTTC. Translated, it gives CASSSEREGPTRAKNIQYF.

In this sample, this clonotype turned up many times. The chain has TRBV3-1 and TRBJ2-1; D not certain. With 4 bases removed from V and 7 bases from J, the gap between germline ends came to 11 bases. The CDR3 loop spans 13 amino acids. Germline-derived CDR1 and CDR2 are LGHDT and YNNKEL (reference sequence). The CDR3 DNA sequence: TGTGCCAGCAGCCGTTCCTTAGGGAATGAGCAGTTCTTC. Encoded protein: CASSRSLGNEQFF.

There are a few counts of this clonotype. The chain is built from TRBV6-2 or TRBV6-3 and TRBJ1-1; 9 bases map to TRBD1. After removal of 6 bases from V and 1 base from J, the junction contained 0 bases not matched to a gene. Looked up from germline, CDR1 is MNHEY and CDR2 is SVGEGT. CDR3 length: 13 residues. CDR3 protein: CASRDRGNTEAFF. CDR3 bases: TGTGCCAGCAGGGACAGGGGGAACACTGAAGCTTTCTTT.

The chain carries TRBV5-1 and TRBJ2-5; 9 bases fit TRBD2. V trimming: 7 bases; J trimming: 5 bases; junction bases outside the gene matches: 6. CDR1 SGHRS and CDR2 YFSETQ come from the germline V gene. The CDR3 contains 13 residues. Written as DNA, the CDR3 is TGCGCCAGCCAGGGGCTAGCGGGGGAGACCCAGTACTTC. Translating it yields CASQGLAGETQYF.

This clonotype was picked up a small number of times. The V gene is TRBV6-6, the J gene TRBJ2-1; no definite D call. Trimming left V 0 bases short and J 0 bases short, with 9 bases between. CDR1 is MNHNY and CDR2 is SVGAGI in the germline V gene (reference sequence). The length of the CDR3 is 16 residues. The CDR3 region is CASSYSIGSSYNEQFF. In nucleotides, the CDR3 is TGTGCCAGCAGTTACTCGATCGGCAGCTCCTACAATGAGCAGTTCTTC.

This clonotype was found a few times. The V gene is TRBV4-2, the J gene TRBJ2-7; 9 bases match TRBD1. Per germline, CDR1 LGHNA and CDR2 YNFKEQ. After removal of 1 base from V and 4 bases from J, the junction contained 8 bases not matched to a gene. The CDR3 spans 16 residues. CDR3 in amino acids: CASSQVTGGITYEQYF. The CDR3 DNA follows: TGTGCCAGCAGCCAAGTGACAGGGGGAATAACGTACGAGCAGTACTTC.

This clonotype was picked up a small number of times. The chain carries TRBV5-8 and TRBJ1-4; a weak D match, TRBD1 (5 bases). Trimming removed 4 bases from V and 5 bases from J, with 18 bases in between. CDR1 SGHTS and CDR2 YDEGEE come from the germline V gene. There are 16 residues in the CDR3. The DNA for the CDR3 is TGTGCCAGCAGCAGCTCCCGGGGGGTTCGAAATGAAAAACTGTTTTTT. It specifies CASSSSRGVRNEKLFF.

In this sample, this clonotype turned up a few times. The chain uses TRBV2 and TRBJ2-5; D is unresolved. The germline gives CDR1 SNHLY, CDR2 FYNNEI. V dropped 1 base and J dropped 4 bases, with 7 bases sitting between them. The CDR3 contains 13 residues. CDR3 amino acids: CASSEGLVETQYF. The CDR3 bases are TGTGCCAGCAGTGAAGGGCTTGTAGAGACCCAGTACTTC.

This clonotype appeared many times. V and J are TRBV3-1 and TRBJ2-5; 7 nucleotides line up with TRBD1. This CDR3 is 16 amino acids long. Germline CDR1 is LGHDT and CDR2 is YNNKEL (reference sequence). V trimming: 2 bases; J trimming: 1 base; junction bases outside the gene matches: 7. CDR3 bases: TGTGCCAGCAGCCAAATATGGGACAGCCTCCAAGAGACCCAGTACTTC. Translated: CASSQIWDSLQETQYF.

This chain connects TRBV4-1 to TRBJ1-4; D might be TRBD1 (5 bases). The CDR3 is made up of 16 amino acids. V lost 3 bases and J 6 bases, leaving 17 bases between the germline ends. Germline values: CDR1 MGHRA, CDR2 YSYEKL. In DNA form, the CDR3 reads TGCGCCAGCAGCCACCGGCTCGGGACCCTATATGAAAAACTGTTTTTT. As protein: CASSHRLGTLYEKLFF.

This clonotype was picked up a small number of times. The chain joins TRBV7-6 to TRBJ2-1; possibly TRBD1 for D (5 bases). From germline, CDR1 is SGHVS and CDR2 FNYEAQ. Trimming took off 5 bases at V and 2 bases at J, with 13 bases between the two ends. The CDR3 is made up of 15 amino acids. CDR3 sequence: CASSPLSGPYNEQFF. CDR3 bases: TGTGCCAGCAGCCCCCTCTCAGGGCCCTACAATGAGCAGTTCTTC.

This clonotype has ten or more counts. The V call is TRBV4-2, the J call TRBJ1-1; D uncertain. The V gene lost 1 base and the J gene lost 6 bases, with 15 bases spanning the gap. The CDR3 consists of 15 residues. CDR1 and CDR2 from the germline V gene are LGHNA and YNFKEQ. The CDR3 here is CASSQAREIISEAFF. CDR3 DNA: TGTGCCAGCAGCCAAGCGCGGGAGATAATCTCTGAAGCTTTCTTT.

This clonotype has just a few counts. The CDR3 loop is CASSEGTGYYEQYF. DNA for the CDR3: TGCGCCAGCAGCGAAGGGACAGGGTACTACGAGCAGTACTTC. The gene calls are TRBV5-1 and TRBJ2-7; 9 bases are a match to TRBD1. The CDR3 has 14 residues. Trimming at V came to 4 bases and at J to 3 bases, leaving 5 bases not matched to a gene. The V gene's germline CDR1 is SGHRS and CDR2 YFSETQ.

In this sample, this clonotype turned up many times. The chain recombines TRBV12-3 or TRBV12-4 with TRBJ1-4; perhaps TRBD1 as D (5 bases). V gave up 5 bases and J gave up 8 bases, with 12 bases separating them. The CDR3 runs to 13 residues. This CDR3 reads CASSLRRGEKLFF. DNA of the CDR3: TGTGCCAGCAGTCTCCGGCGGGGCGAAAAACTGTTTTTT.

This clonotype was found many times. The gene calls are TRBV7-2 and TRBJ2-1, with D perhaps TRBD2 (5 bases). V lost 4 bases and J lost 8, with 12 bases in between. The CDR3 covers 13 residues. Germline values: CDR1 SGHTA, CDR2 FQGNSA. The CDR3 DNA follows: TGTGCCAGCAGCTCTGCGGGTAAGGATGAGCAGTTCTTC. Translating gives CASSSAGKDEQFF.

This clonotype was counted between two and nine times. The chain has TRBV24-1 and TRBJ1-2, with D possibly matching TRBD1 (5 bases). V was shortened by 4 bases and J by 5 bases, with 10 bases between the two germline ends. Germline V gene sequence: CDR1 KGHDR, CDR2 SFDVKD. The CDR3 extends over 13 amino acids. CDR3: CATSEGGQYGYTF. The CDR3 region has the DNA TGTGCCACCAGTGAAGGTGGACAATATGGCTACACCTTC.

This clonotype was seen a few times. The gene calls are TRBV18 and TRBJ2-7; no clear D. Trimming cost V 0 bases and J 2 bases, with 8 bases left between them. Germline values: CDR1 KGHSH, CDR2 LQKENI. This CDR3 region has 14 residues. For the CDR3, the DNA is TGTGCCAGCTCACCACCGGGCCCGGCCTACGAGCAGTACTTC. The encoded protein is CASSPPGPAYEQYF. The full variable domain, in which reference TRBV18 and TRBJ2-7 provide the parts outside the CDR3, is NAGVMQNPRHLVRRRGQEARLRCSPMKGHSHVYWYRQLPEEGLKFMVYLQKENIIDESGMPKERFSAEFPKEGPSILRIQQVVRGDSAAYFCASSPPGPAYEQYFGPGTRLTVT.

This clonotype has a count of ten or more. This CDR3 reads CAWKATSTKGDTQYF. DNA of the CDR3: TGTGCCTGGAAGGCCACTAGCACAAAAGGGGATACGCAGTATTTT. V gene TRBV30 combines with J gene TRBJ2-3; TRBD2 is a possible D gene (6 bases). The CDR3 is made up of 15 amino acids. Looked up from germline, CDR1 is GTSNPN and CDR2 is SVGIG (reference sequence). V gave up 4 bases and J gave up 6 bases, with 20 bases separating them.

V gene TRBV20-1 combines with J gene TRBJ2-1; no reliable D call. CDR3 length equals 15 residues. From germline, CDR1 is DFQATT and CDR2 SNEGSKA (reference sequence). Trimming removed 2 bases at V and 0 bases at J, with 11 bases between. The CDR3 is CSARFHWSSYNEQFF. The CDR3, as DNA: TGCAGTGCTAGATTCCACTGGAGCTCCTACAATGAGCAGTTCTTC.

Many counts were recorded for this clonotype. The J gene is TRBJ2-3, the V gene TRBV6-5; 7 nucleotides line up with TRBD2. The trim removed 0 bases at V and 8 bases at J, leaving 14 bases unmatched. Germline CDR1 MNHEY, CDR2 SVGAGI. The CDR3 has 17 residues. The CDR3 loop reads CASSYSAAGVDLATQYF. CDR3 sequence (DNA): TGTGCCAGCAGTTACTCGGCCGCGGGAGTCGATTTAGCTACGCAGTATTTT.

Comment on this clonotype: A far larger clone is off by one base, so a read error is likely. V gene TRBV7-9 combines with J gene TRBJ2-7; weak D call: TRBD1 (6 bases). The CDR3 consists of 13 residues. Looked up from germline, CDR1 is SEHNR and CDR2 is FQNEAQ (reference sequence). The DNA of the CDR3 is TGTGCCAGCAGCTTAGCGGGGGCCTACGAGCAGTGCTTC. It yields the protein CASSLAGAYEQCF.